This record looks at one TCR beta chain sequence and its context. This entry belongs to a study of cytomegalovirus exposure and HLA in healthy donors. Amplification used 60 Vbeta primers and 13 Jbeta primers. This table comes from immunoSEQ multiplex PCR, and its TCRdb copy is limited to in-frame clones, with some not included. The sample consists of around 100,000 clones, around 79% of them appearing once. Sequencing was performed on PBMCs. The clonotype originates from a woman between 40 and 50 years old in good health and CMV-seropositive.

CDR3 in DNA: TGTGCCACCACCCCGACAAATGCTGGAAACACCATATATTTT. Translated: CATTPTNAGNTIYF. The chain carries TRBV15 and TRBJ1-3, with D hard to call. The germline V gene encodes CDR1 LNHNV and CDR2 YYDKDF (reference sequence). V was clipped by 7 bases and J by 2 bases, with 12 bases between them. This CDR3 has 14 residues. The full variable domain, completed using reference TRBV15 and TRBJ1-3, is DAMVIQNPRYQVTQFGKPVTLSCSQTLNHNVMYWYQQKSSQAPKLLFHYYDKDFNNEADTPDNFQSRRPNTSFCFLDIRSPGLGDTAMYLCATTPTNAGNTIYFGEGSWLTVV.